This T cell receptor beta chain stems from a study of cytomegalovirus exposure and HLA in healthy donors. Germline CDR1 SGHAT, CDR2 FQNNGV. V was trimmed by 3 bases and J by 4 bases, leaving 10 bases between them. The CDR3 is made up of 13 amino acids. This PCR relied on a set of 60 Vbeta primers and 13 Jbeta primers. Method: immunoSEQ multiplex PCR; TCRdb's copy keeps in-frame clones and lacks some. The data show about 150,000 clones, approximately 73% seen once. V gene TRBV11-2 combines with J gene TRBJ2-7; D might be TRBD2 (6 bases). This receptor was taken from a woman in her late teens or twenties in good health and CMV-seronegative. Sequenced input: PBMCs. The chain's CDR3 is CASSFGGPYEQYF. The CDR3 DNA reads TGTGCCAGCAGCTTCGGGGGACCATACGAGCAGTACTTC.